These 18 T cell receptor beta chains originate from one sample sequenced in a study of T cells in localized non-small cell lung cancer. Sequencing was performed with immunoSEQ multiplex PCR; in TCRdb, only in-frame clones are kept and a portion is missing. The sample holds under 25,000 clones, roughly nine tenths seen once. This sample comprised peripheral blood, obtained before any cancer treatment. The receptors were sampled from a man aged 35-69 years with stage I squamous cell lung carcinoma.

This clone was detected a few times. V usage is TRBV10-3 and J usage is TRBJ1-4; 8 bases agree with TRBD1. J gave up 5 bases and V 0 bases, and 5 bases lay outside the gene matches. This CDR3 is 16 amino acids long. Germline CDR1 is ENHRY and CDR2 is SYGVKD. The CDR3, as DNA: TGTGCCATCAGTGAGTCGGGGGACAGGAAGAATGAAAAACTGTTTTTT. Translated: CAISESGDRKNEKLFF.

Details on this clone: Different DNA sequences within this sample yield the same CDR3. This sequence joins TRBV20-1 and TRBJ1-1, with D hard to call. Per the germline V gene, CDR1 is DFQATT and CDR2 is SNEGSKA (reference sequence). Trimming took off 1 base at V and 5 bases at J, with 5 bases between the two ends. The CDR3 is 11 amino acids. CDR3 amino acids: CSARVGTEAFF. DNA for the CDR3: TGCAGTGCTAGAGTGGGAACTGAAGCTTTCTTT.

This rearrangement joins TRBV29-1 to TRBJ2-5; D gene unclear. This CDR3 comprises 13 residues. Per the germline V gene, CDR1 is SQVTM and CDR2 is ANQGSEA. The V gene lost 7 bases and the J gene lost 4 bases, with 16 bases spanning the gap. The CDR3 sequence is CSAPRSPGETQYF. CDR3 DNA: TGCAGCGCCCCGCGAAGCCCGGGAGAGACCCAGTACTTC.

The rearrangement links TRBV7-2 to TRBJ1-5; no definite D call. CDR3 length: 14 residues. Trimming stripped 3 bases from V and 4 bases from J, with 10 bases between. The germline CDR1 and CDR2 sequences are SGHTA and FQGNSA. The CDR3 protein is CASSLGNGNQPQHF. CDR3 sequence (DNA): TGTGCCAGCAGCTTGGGTAACGGGAATCAGCCCCAGCATTTT.

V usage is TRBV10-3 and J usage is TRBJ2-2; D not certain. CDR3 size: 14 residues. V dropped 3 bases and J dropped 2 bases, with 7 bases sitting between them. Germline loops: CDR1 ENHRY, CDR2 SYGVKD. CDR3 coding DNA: TGTGCCATCAGTGAAATGGAAAACACCGGGGAGCTGTTTTTT. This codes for CAISEMENTGELFF.

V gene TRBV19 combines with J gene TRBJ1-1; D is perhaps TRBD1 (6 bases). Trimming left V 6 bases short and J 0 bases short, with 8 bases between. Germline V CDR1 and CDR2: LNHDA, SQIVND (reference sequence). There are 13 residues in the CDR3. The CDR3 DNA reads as TGTGCCAGTAGGGGGGCACTGAACACTGAAGCTTTCTTT. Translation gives CASRGALNTEAFF.

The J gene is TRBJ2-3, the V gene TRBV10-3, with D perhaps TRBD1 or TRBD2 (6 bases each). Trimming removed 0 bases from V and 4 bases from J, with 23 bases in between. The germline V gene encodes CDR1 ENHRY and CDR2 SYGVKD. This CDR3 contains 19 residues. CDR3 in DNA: TGTGCCATCAGTGAGTCGATATCCTCGTTTGGGGGCGGGGCAGATACGCAGTATTTT. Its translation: CAISESISSFGGGADTQYF.

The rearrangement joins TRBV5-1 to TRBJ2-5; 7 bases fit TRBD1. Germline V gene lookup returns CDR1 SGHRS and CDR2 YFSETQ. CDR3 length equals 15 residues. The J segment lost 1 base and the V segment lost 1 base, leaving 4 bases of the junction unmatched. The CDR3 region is CASSLPTGIQETQYF. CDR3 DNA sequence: TGCGCCAGCAGCTTGCCGACAGGGATCCAAGAGACCCAGTACTTC.

DNA of the CDR3: TGTGCCATCAGTGAGTCAATGGGGGGCGGGTTGGACAATGAGCAGTTCTTC. It translates to CAISESMGGGLDNEQFF. V gene TRBV10-3 combines with J gene TRBJ2-1; D assignment may be TRBD1 or TRBD2 (6 bases each). CDR3 size: 17 residues. Germline lookup yields CDR1 ENHRY and CDR2 SYGVKD. Trimming pared 0 bases from V and 5 bases from J, leaving 17 bases between.

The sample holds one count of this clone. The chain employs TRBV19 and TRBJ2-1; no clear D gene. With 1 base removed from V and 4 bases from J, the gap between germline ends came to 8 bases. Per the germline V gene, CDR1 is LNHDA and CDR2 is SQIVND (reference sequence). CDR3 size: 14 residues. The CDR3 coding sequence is TGTGCCAGTAGTATAGTGGGCAAGTACAATGAGCAGTTCTTC. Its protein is CASSIVGKYNEQFF.

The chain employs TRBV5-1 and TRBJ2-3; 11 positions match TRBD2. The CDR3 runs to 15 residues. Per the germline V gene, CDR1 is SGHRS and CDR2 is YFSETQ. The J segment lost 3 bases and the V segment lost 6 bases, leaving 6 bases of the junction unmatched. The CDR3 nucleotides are TGCGCCAGCACACTAGCGGGGGCTAAAACAGATACGCAGTATTTT. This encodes CASTLAGAKTDTQYF.

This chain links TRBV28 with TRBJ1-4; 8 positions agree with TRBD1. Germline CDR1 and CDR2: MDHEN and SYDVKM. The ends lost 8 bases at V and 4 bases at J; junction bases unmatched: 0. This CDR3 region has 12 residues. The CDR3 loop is CASGQGNEKLFF. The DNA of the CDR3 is TGTGCCAGCGGACAGGGTAATGAAAAACTGTTTTTT.

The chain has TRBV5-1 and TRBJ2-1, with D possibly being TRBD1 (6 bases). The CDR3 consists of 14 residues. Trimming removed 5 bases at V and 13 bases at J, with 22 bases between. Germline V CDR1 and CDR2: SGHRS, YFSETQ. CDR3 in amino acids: CASRRDKVLDSQFF. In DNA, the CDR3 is TGCGCCAGCAGGAGGGACAAGGTCCTGGACTCTCAGTTCTTC.

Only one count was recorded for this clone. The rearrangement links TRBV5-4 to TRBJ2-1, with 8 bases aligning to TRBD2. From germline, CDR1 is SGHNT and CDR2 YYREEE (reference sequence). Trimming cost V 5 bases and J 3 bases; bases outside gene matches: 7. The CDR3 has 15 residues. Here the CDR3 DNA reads TGTGCCAGCAGTCCGGGGGGGCCTCGCTACAATGAGCAGTTCTTC. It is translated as CASSPGGPRYNEQFF.

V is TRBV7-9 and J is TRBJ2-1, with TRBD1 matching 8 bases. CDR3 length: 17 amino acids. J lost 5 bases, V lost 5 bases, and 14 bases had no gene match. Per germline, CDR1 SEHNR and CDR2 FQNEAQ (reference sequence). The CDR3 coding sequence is TGTGCCAGCAGCCACTGGACAGGGACGAGATTGAACAATGAGCAGTTCTTC. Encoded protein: CASSHWTGTRLNNEQFF.

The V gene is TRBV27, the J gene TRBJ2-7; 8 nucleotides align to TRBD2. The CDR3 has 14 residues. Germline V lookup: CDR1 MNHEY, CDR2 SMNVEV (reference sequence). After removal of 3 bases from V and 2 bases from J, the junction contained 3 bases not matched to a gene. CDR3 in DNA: TGTGCCAGCAGTTTTGGCGGGGGGACCTACGAGCAGTACTTC. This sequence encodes CASSFGGGTYEQYF.

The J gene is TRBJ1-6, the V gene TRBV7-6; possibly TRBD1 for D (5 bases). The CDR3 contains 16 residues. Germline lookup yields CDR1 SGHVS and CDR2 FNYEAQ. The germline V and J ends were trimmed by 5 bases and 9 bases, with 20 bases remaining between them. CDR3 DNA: TGTGCCAGCAGCCATTCACTGACGGACGGGGCTTCACCCCTCCACTTT. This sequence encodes CASSHSLTDGASPLHF.

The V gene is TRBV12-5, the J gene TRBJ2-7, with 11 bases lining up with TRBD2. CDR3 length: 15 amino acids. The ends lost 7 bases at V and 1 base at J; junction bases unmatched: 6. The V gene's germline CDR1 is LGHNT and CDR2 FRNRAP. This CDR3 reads CASVPLAGESYEQYF. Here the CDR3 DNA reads TGTGCTAGTGTTCCACTAGCGGGGGAATCCTACGAGCAGTACTTC.